This T cell receptor beta chain was identified during a study of beta chain features in type 1 diabetes. The overall study: The study found patients and healthy donors alike in age, gender and cell yields.

Whole-study results and caveats: Type 1 diabetes patients had fewer VDJ junction insertions and more deletions.

With regard to this clone: The target antigen is unknown.

Of the isolated RNA, all was reverse transcribed, and so the sequenced material was expressed TCRB transcripts. Sequencing used immunoSEQ multiplex PCR; TCRdb keeps in-frame clones, though not all of them. The sample lists about 60,000 clones; approximately 62% were seen once. This CDR3 has 14 residues. Germline V gene sequence: CDR1 MNHNS, CDR2 SASEGT. With 6 bases clipped from V and 2 bases from J, the junction kept 5 bases outside the gene matches. The source material was Tregs from blood. This sequence joins TRBV6-1 and TRBJ2-7, with TRBD1 matching 9 bases. This clonotype originated in a woman under 30 in good health. The DNA for the CDR3 is TGTGCCAGCAGCCTCGGACAGGGGCCCTACGAGCAGTACTTC. It codes for CASSLGQGPYEQYF.